The 22 T cell receptor beta chains listed next were all sequenced from one sample in a study of PD-1 blockade in classical Hodgkin lymphoma. This table comes from immunoSEQ multiplex PCR, and its TCRdb copy is limited to in-frame clones, with some not included. The profile covers tens of thousands of clones, with approximately 80% appearing a single time and around 18% taken by the ten largest. Time point: cycle 4 day 1 (C4D1), after less than 7 weeks of nivolumab. Every patient relapsed after autologous stem cell transplantation, and brentuximab vedotin exposure varied. The specimen comprised peripheral blood mononuclear cells (PBMCs), sampled before the fourth cycle of nivolumab. The source of these receptors is a human donor with classical Hodgkin lymphoma.

The rearrangement links TRBV27 to TRBJ1-2; weak D call: TRBD1 (5 bases). Trimming took off 3 bases at V and 9 bases at J, with 17 bases between the two ends. Germline CDR1 MNHEY, CDR2 SMNVEV (reference sequence). The length of the CDR3 is 14 residues. DNA for the CDR3: TGTGCCAGCAGTTTGGCCAGGGAGAAGACAAGCTACACCTTC. Its protein product is CASSLAREKTSYTF.

In its sample, this clone was seen a few times. This chain connects TRBV11-2 to TRBJ1-6; D remains unclear. The V end lost 5 bases, the J end lost 3 bases, and 17 bases lay between the germline ends. The V gene's germline CDR1 is SGHAT and CDR2 FQNNGV. CDR3 length: 17 residues. CDR3 in amino acids: CASSTYFGFGYNSPLHF. The DNA of the CDR3 is TGTGCCAGCAGCACTTATTTCGGGTTTGGCTATAATTCACCCCTCCACTTT.

V gene TRBV4-2 combines with J gene TRBJ2-7; 10 bases fit TRBD2. V shed 2 bases, J shed 6 bases, and the junction held 10 bases outside the gene matches. This CDR3 is built from 16 residues. Germline CDR1 and CDR2: LGHNA and YNFKEQ. In nucleotides, the CDR3 is TGTGCCAGCAGCCAAACAAGCGGGGGGGCCGATGTCGAGCAGTACTTC. This gives the protein CASSQTSGGADVEQYF.

This clone was counted only a few times. The chain carries TRBV11-2 and TRBJ2-1; 7 nucleotides line up with TRBD2. J gave up 5 bases and V 9 bases, and 13 bases lay outside the gene matches. This CDR3 comprises 15 residues. Looked up from germline, CDR1 is SGHAT and CDR2 is FQNNGV. CDR3 nucleotide sequence: TGTGCCAGTGATCCCCAGCGGGGCCAGGACAATGAGCAGTTCTTC. Its protein product is CASDPQRGQDNEQFF.

This clone was seen a single time. The chain recombines TRBV7-2 with TRBJ2-5, with D tentatively TRBD1 (6 bases). The end of the DNA fits TRBJ2-7 better, so the J call may be wrong. Per the germline V gene, CDR1 is SGHTA and CDR2 is FQGNSA. This CDR3 is built from 13 residues. The CDR3 region has the DNA TGTGCCAGCAGCATAAAGACAGGTTACGAGCAGTACTTC. It translates to CASSIKTGYEQYF.

The CDR3 DNA reads as TGTGCCAGCAGTTTAGGTAGCGGGGGCCAGAGGGAGCAGTTCTTC. This gives the protein CASSLGSGGQREQFF. V gene TRBV27 combines with J gene TRBJ2-1, with 9 nucleotides matching TRBD2. V shed 2 bases, J shed 10 bases, and the junction held 9 bases outside the gene matches. The CDR3 runs 15 residues. The germline CDR1 and CDR2 sequences are MNHEY and SMNVEV (reference sequence).

The chain recombines TRBV21-1 with TRBJ2-5; TRBD1, the table's D call, was not compared with the DNA. TRBV21-1 is marked as a pseudogene. The CDR3 has 15 amino acids. CDR3 amino acids: CASNYIPGNQETQYF. For the CDR3, the DNA is TGTGCCAGCAACTATATACCAGGGAACCAAGAGACCCAGTACTTC.

CDR3 sequence (DNA): TGTGCCAGCAGGGGGAGTGACACTGAAGCTTTCTTT. Protein: CASRGSDTEAFF. The chain has TRBV5-4 and TRBJ1-1; D is unresolved. The germline V gene has CDR1 SGHNT and CDR2 YYREEE (reference sequence). Trimming left V 5 bases short and J 3 bases short, with 8 bases between. The CDR3 contains 12 residues.

DNA of the CDR3: TGCGCCAGCATTACCTTCGGGACACGCCGGAACACCATATATTTT. Protein sequence: CASITFGTRRNTIYF. V gene TRBV23-1 combines with J gene TRBJ1-3, with a tentative D call TRBD1 (6 bases). TRBV23-1 is marked as an open reading frame, function uncertain. CDR3 length: 15 amino acids. The V end was cut by 7 bases, the J end by 7 bases, with 20 bases between.

The rearrangement links TRBV5-6 to TRBJ2-5, with 8 bases fitting TRBD1. There are 16 residues in the CDR3. Germline CDR1 reads SGHDT; CDR2 reads YYEEEE. Germline trimming cut 0 bases from V and 4 bases from J; bases unmatched to any gene: 8. The CDR3: CASSLGGAGGGETQYF. CDR3 nucleotides: TGTGCCAGCAGCTTGGGTGGTGCAGGGGGCGGAGAGACCCAGTACTTC. Filled out from reference TRBV5-6 and TRBJ2-5, the complete variable domain reads DAGVTQSPTHLIKTRGQQVTLRCSPKSGHDTVSWYQQALGQGPQFIFQYYEEEERQRGNFPDRFSGHQFPNYSSELNVNALLLGDSALYLCASSLGGAGGGETQYFGPGTRLLVL.

This sequence joins TRBV6-1 and TRBJ2-5; maybe TRBD2 (6 bases). Germline lookup yields CDR1 MNHNS and CDR2 SASEGT. V was trimmed by 0 bases and J by 5 bases, leaving 13 bases between them. The CDR3 spans 15 residues. The CDR3 DNA is TGTGCCAGCAGTGAAGCGGCAGGGAGGAGGGAGACCCAGTACTTC. This encodes CASSEAAGRRETQYF.

This rearrangement joins TRBV13 to TRBJ1-3; D not certain. This CDR3 contains 15 residues. CDR1 PRHDT and CDR2 FYEKMQ come from the germline V gene (reference sequence). V lost 0 bases and J 4 bases, leaving 10 bases between the germline ends. The CDR3 sequence is CASSLGGESGNTIYF. DNA for the CDR3: TGTGCCAGCAGCTTAGGCGGGGAATCGGGAAACACCATATATTTT. The full variable domain, completed using reference TRBV13 and TRBJ1-3, is AAGVIQSPRHLIKEKRETATLKCYPIPRHDTVYWYQQGPGQDPQFLISFYEKMQSDKGSIPDRFSAQQFSDYHSELNMSSLELGDSALYFCASSLGGESGNTIYFGEGSWLTVV.

The count of this clone is one. J is TRBJ2-7 and V is TRBV4-1; 9 bases align to TRBD1. CDR1 and CDR2 from the germline V gene are MGHRA and YSYEKL. Trimming at V came to 5 bases and at J to 7 bases, leaving 9 bases not matched to a gene. This CDR3 spans 14 amino acids. CDR3 in amino acids: CASSGTGSTREQYF. The CDR3 DNA sequence: TGCGCCAGCAGCGGGACAGGGTCGACCAGAGAGCAGTACTTC.

The rearrangement joins TRBV19 to TRBJ1-1; D may be TRBD1 (5 bases). This CDR3 is 14 amino acids long. Between the trimmed V and J ends, which lost 0 bases and 3 bases, there was a span of 8 bases. From germline, CDR1 is LNHDA and CDR2 SQIVND (reference sequence). The CDR3 here is CASSIDREYTEAFF. CDR3 nucleotide sequence: TGTGCCAGTAGTATAGACAGGGAGTACACTGAAGCTTTCTTT.

The chain uses TRBV27 and TRBJ1-1; the D gene is possibly TRBD1 (6 bases). This CDR3 has 14 amino acids. Deletions cut 5 bases from V and 5 bases from J, with 15 bases between. CDR1 and CDR2 from the germline V gene are MNHEY and SMNVEV (reference sequence). CDR3 DNA sequence: TGTGCCAGCAGTATTTCGTGGGGGCGGACTGAAGCTTTCTTT. It translates to CASSISWGRTEAFF.

The genes are TRBV6-6 and TRBJ1-1; 7 bases are shared with TRBD1. CDR1 MNHNY and CDR2 SVGAGI come from the germline V gene (reference sequence). Trimming removed 5 bases from V and 4 bases from J; junction bases left unmatched: 7. CDR3 length: 14 residues. The CDR3 loop reads CASSPTTGSTEAFF. The CDR3 region has the DNA TGTGCCAGCAGTCCAACGACAGGGAGCACTGAAGCTTTCTTT.

The V gene is TRBV18, the J gene TRBJ2-5; D ambiguous. The CDR3 contains 11 residues. V was shortened by 4 bases and J by 3 bases, with 3 bases between the two germline ends. In germline, CDR1 is KGHSH, CDR2 LQKENI. For the CDR3, the DNA is TGTGCCAGCTCACTGGAAGAGACCCAGTACTTC. It yields the protein CASSLEETQYF.

The chain is built from TRBV12-5 and TRBJ2-1, with 8 bases lining up with TRBD1. The germline V gene has CDR1 LGHNT and CDR2 FRNRAP. With V trimmed by 3 bases and J by 3 bases, 4 bases remained unmatched. There are 15 residues in the CDR3. The CDR3 nucleotides are TGTGCTAGTGGTTTCGGGACAGGAGGCTACAATGAGCAGTTCTTC. Its protein product is CASGFGTGGYNEQFF.

The chain couples TRBV11-2 to TRBJ2-1; D uncertain. V lost 5 bases and J lost 5, with 13 bases in between. CDR3 length: 14 residues. Looked up from germline, CDR1 is SGHAT and CDR2 is FQNNGV. For the CDR3, the DNA is TGTGCCAGCAGCCAATTTGAGGTCGACAATGAGCAGTTCTTC. This gives the protein CASSQFEVDNEQFF.

The chain carries TRBV20-1 and TRBJ1-2; no clear D. CDR3 length: 10 amino acids. V dropped 0 bases and J dropped 10 bases, with 6 bases sitting between them. Germline V gene lookup returns CDR1 DFQATT and CDR2 SNEGSKA (reference sequence). The DNA of the CDR3 is TGCAGTGCTAGAGAACAAGACTACACCTTC. It codes for CSAREQDYTF.

Points on this clone: Mismatch with germline at one junction end may stem from a read error. In the same sample, other DNA sequences code for this CDR3. V gene TRBV6-1 combines with J gene TRBJ2-6, with a possible D match to TRBD1 (5 bases). The CDR3 has 15 residues. The V gene's germline CDR1 is MNHNS and CDR2 SASEGT. The CDR3 loop is CASDDVGFGANVLTF. The CDR3 coding sequence is TGTGCCAGCGACGACGTTGGGTTTGGGGCCAACGTTCTGACTTTC.

This clone has a handful of counts. This chain links TRBV5-6 with TRBJ2-7, with TRBD1 matching over 12 bases. CDR1 is SGHDT and CDR2 is YYEEEE in the germline V gene. This CDR3 region has 15 residues. V lost 2 bases to trimming and J lost 6 bases; unmatched junction nucleotides: 6. In nucleotides, the CDR3 is TGTGCCAGCAGCTTCCCGGGACAGGGGGCGCGCGAGCAGTACTTC. Encoded protein: CASSFPGQGAREQYF.